This TCR beta chain is from a study of CD8+ T cells in alopecia areata. The CDR3 sequence is 12 residues long. V was cut by 6 bases and J by 6 bases, with 8 bases left in between. Per the germline V gene, CDR1 is MGHRA and CDR2 is YSYEKL. The authors extracted RNA and reverse transcribed it into cDNA as the sequencing template. Profiled with immunoSEQ multiplex PCR; TCRdb holds only in-frame clones, not every one. The sample lists approximately 98,000 clones, 55% to 60% occurring once. The specimen was NKG2D-low CD8+ T cells sorted from blood. The V and J genes are TRBV4-1 and TRBJ2-2, with D unresolved. The clonotype comes from a human donor with alopecia areata. The CDR3 loop reads CASSPGSGELFF. The CDR3 DNA reads TGCGCCAGCAGTCCCGGCTCCGGGGAGCTGTTTTTT.